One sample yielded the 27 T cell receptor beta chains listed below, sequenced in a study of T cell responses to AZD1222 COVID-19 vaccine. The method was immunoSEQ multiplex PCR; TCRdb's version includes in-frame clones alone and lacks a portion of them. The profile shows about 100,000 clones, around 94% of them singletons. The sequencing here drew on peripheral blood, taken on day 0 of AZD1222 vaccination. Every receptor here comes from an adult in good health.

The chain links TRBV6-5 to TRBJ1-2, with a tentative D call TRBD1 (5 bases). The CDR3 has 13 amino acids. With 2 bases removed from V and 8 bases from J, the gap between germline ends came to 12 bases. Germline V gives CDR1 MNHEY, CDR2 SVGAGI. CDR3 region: CASSYEAGSGYTF. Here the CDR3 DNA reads TGTGCCAGCAGTTACGAGGCAGGGAGCGGCTACACCTTC.

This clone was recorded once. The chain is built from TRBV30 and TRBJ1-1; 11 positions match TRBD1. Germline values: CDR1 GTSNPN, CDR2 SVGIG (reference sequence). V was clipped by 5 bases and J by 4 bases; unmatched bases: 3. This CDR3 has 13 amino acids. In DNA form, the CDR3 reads TGTGCCTGGGGGGACAGGGGGGCCACTGAAGCTTTCTTT. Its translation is CAWGDRGATEAFF.

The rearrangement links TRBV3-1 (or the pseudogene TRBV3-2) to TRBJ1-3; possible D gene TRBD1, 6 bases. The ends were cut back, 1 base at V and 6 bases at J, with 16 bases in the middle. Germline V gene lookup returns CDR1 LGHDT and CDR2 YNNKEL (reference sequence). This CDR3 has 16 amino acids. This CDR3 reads CASSQAGNRDKNTIYF. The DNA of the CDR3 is TGTGCCAGCAGCCAAGCAGGAAACAGGGATAAAAACACCATATATTTT.

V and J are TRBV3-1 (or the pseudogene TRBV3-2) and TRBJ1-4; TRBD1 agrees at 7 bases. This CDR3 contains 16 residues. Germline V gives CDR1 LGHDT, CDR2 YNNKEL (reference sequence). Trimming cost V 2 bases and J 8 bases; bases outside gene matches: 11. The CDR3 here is CASSQCRGQGEEKLFF. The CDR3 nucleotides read TGTGCCAGCAGCCAATGCCGAGGGCAGGGGGAGGAAAAACTGTTTTTT.

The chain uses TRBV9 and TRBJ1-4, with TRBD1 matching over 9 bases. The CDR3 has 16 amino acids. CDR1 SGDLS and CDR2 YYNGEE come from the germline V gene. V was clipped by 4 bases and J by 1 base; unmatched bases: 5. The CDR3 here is CASSPGQGRTNEKLFF. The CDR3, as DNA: TGTGCCAGCAGCCCGGGACAGGGAAGAACTAATGAAAAACTGTTTTTT. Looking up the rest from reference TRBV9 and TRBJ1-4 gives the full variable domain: DSGVTQTPKHLITATGQRVTLRCSPRSGDLSVYWYQQSLDQGLQFLIQYYNGEERAKGNILERFSAQQFPDLHSELNLSSLELGDSALYFCASSPGQGRTNEKLFFGSGTQLSVL.

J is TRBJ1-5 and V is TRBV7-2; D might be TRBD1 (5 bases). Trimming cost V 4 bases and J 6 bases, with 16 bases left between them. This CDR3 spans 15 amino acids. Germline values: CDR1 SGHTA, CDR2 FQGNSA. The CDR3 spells CASSSTSTGVQPQHF. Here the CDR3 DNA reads TGTGCCAGCAGCTCGACTTCAACGGGGGTTCAGCCCCAGCATTTT.

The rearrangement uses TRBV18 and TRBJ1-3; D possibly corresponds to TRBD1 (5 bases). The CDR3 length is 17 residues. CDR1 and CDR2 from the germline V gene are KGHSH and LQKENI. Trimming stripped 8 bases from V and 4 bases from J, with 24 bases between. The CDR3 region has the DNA TGTGCCAGCGCCACTGGGACCGCGGGATTTCTCGGAAACACCATATATTTT. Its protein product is CASATGTAGFLGNTIYF. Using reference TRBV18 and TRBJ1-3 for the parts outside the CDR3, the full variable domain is NAGVMQNPRHLVRRRGQEARLRCSPMKGHSHVYWYRQLPEEGLKFMVYLQKENIIDESGMPKERFSAEFPKEGPSILRIQQVVRGDSAAYFCASATGTAGFLGNTIYFGEGSWLTVV.

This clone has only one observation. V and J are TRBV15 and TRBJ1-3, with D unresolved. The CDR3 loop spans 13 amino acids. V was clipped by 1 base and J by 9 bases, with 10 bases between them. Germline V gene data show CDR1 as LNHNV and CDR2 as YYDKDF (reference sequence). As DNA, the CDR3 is TGTGCCACCAGCAGAGTCCCGTCGAGCACCATATATTTT. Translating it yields CATSRVPSSTIYF.

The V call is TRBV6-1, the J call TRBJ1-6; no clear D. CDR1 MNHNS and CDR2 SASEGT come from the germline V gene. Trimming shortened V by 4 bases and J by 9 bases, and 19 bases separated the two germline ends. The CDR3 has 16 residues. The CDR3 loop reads CASSVGEGRFGSPLHF. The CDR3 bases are TGTGCCAGCAGTGTTGGGGAGGGTAGATTTGGTTCACCCCTCCACTTT.

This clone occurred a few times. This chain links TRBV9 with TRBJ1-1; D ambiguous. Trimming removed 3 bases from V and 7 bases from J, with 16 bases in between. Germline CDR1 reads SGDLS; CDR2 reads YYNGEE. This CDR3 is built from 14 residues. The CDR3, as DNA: TGTGCCAGCAGCGCTCTGGGAGGGATTGATGAAGCTTTCTTT. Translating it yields CASSALGGIDEAFF. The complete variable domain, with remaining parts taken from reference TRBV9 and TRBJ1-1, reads DSGVTQTPKHLITATGQRVTLRCSPRSGDLSVYWYQQSLDQGLQFLIQYYNGEERAKGNILERFSAQQFPDLHSELNLSSLELGDSALYFCASSALGGIDEAFFGQGTRLTVV.

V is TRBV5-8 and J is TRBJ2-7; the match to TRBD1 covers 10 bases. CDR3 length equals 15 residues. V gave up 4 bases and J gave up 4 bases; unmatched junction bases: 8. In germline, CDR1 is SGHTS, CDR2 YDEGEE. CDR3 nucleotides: TGTGCCAGCAGCCCACACCGACAGGGGGCTTACGAGCAGTACTTC. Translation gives CASSPHRQGAYEQYF.

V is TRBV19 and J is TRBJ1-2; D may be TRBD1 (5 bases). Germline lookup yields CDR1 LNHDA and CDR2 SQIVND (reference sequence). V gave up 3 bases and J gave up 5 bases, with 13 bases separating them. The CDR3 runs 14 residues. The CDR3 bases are TGTGCCAGTAGTATTTCTGACAGCTTATATGGCTACACCTTC. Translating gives CASSISDSLYGYTF.

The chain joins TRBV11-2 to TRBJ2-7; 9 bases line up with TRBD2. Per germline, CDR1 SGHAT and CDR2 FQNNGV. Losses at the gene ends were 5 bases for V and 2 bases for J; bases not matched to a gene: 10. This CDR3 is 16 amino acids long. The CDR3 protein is CASSPYLAGSPYEQYF. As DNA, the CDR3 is TGTGCCAGCAGCCCCTATCTAGCGGGGTCCCCCTACGAGCAGTACTTC. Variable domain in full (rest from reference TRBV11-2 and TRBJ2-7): EAGVAQSPRYKIIEKRQSVAFWCNPISGHATLYWYQQILGQGPKLLIQFQNNGVVDDSQLPKDRFSAERLKGVDSTLKIQPAKLEDSAVYLCASSPYLAGSPYEQYFGPGTRLTVT.

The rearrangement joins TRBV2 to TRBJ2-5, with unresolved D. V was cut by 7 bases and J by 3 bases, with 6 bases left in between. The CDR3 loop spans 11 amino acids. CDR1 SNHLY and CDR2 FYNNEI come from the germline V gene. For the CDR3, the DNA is TGTGCCAGCAACTTCGAAGAGACCCAGTACTTC. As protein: CASNFEETQYF.

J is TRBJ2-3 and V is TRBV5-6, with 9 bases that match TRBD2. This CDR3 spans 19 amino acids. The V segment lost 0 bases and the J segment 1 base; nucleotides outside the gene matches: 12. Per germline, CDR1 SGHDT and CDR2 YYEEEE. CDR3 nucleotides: TGTGCCAGCAGCTTGGCGGGGGTCGGACGCGGGAGGGGCACAGATACGCAGTATTTT. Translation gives CASSLAGVGRGRGTDTQYF.

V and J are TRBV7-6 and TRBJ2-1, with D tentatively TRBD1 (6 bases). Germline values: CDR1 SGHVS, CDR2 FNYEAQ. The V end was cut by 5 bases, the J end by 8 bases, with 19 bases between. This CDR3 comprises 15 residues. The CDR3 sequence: CASSARTTGHYEQFF. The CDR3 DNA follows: TGTGCCAGCAGCGCCCGAACCACAGGGCACTATGAGCAGTTCTTC.

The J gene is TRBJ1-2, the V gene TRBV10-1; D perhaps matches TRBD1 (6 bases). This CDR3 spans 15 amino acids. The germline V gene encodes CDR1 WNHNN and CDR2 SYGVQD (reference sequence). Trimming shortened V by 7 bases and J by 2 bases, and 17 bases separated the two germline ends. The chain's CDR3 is CASTQNMTGNYGYTF. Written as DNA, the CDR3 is TGCGCCAGCACCCAGAATATGACAGGCAACTATGGCTACACCTTC.

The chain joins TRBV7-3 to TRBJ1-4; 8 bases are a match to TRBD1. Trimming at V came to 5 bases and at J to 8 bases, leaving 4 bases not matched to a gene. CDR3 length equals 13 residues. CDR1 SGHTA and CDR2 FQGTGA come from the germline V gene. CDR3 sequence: CASSRGQGEKLFF. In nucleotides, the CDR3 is TGTGCCAGCAGCCGTGGACAGGGAGAAAAACTGTTTTTT.

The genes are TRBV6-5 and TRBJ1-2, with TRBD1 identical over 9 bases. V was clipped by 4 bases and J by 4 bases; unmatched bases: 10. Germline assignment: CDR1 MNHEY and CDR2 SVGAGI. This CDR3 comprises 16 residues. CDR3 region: CASSSPGQGPRYGYTF. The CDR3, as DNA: TGTGCCAGCAGTTCGCCGGGACAGGGACCCCGCTATGGCTACACCTTC.

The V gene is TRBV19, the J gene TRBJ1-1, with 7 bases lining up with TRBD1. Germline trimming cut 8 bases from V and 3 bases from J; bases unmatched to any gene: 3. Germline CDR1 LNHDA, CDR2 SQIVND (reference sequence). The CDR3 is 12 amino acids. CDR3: CASLTGDTEAFF. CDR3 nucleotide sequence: TGTGCCAGTCTAACAGGGGACACTGAAGCTTTCTTT.

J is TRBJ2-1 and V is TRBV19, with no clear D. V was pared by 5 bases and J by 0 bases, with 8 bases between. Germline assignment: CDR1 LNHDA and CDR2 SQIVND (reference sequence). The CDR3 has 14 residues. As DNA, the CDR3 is TGTGCCAGTAGTCCCTTCAGCTCCTACAATGAGCAGTTCTTC. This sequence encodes CASSPFSSYNEQFF.

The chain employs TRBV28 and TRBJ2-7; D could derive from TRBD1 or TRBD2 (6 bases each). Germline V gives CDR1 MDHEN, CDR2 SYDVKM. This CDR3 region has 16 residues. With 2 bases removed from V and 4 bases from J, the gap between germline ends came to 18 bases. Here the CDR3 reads CASSLTGYTGTYEQYF. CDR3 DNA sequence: TGTGCCAGCAGTTTAACCGGTTATACAGGGACTTACGAGCAGTACTTC.

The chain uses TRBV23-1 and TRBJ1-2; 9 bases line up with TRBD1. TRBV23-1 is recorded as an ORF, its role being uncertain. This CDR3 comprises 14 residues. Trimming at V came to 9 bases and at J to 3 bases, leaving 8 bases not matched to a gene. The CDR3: CASPPRDRDYGYTF. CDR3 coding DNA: TGCGCCAGTCCCCCCCGGGACAGGGACTATGGCTACACCTTC.

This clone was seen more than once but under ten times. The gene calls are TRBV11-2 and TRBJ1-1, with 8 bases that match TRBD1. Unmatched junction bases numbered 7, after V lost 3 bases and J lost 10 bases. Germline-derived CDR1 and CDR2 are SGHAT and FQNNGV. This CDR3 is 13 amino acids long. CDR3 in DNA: TGTGCCAGCAGCTTTAGCAACAGGGGGGGAGCTTTCTTT. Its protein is CASSFSNRGGAFF.

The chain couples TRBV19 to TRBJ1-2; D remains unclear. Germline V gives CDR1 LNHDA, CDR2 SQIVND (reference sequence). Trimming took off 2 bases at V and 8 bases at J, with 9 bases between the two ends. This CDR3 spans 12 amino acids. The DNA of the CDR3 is TGTGCCAGTAGTATATTAGACCGCGGCTACACCTTC. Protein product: CASSILDRGYTF.

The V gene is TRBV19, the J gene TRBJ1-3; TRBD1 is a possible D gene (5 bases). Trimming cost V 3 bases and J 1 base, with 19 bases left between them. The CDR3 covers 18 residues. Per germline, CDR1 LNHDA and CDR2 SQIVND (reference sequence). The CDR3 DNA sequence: TGTGCCAGTAGTATCGCCCCAAGGGGCAGGAGGTCTGGAAACACCATATATTTT. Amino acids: CASSIAPRGRRSGNTIYF.

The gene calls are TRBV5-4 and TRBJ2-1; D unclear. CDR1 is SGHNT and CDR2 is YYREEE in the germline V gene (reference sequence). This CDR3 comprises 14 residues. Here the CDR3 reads CSGGFDKRSNEQFF. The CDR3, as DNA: TGTTCAGGTGGATTCGACAAAAGAAGCAATGAGCAGTTCTTC. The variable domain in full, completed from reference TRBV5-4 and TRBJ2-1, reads ETGVTQSPTHLIKTRGQQVTLRCSSQSGHNTVSWYQQALGQGPQFIFQYYREEENGRGNFPPRFSGLQFPNYSSELNVNALELDDSALYLCSGGFDKRSNEQFFGPGTRLTVL.